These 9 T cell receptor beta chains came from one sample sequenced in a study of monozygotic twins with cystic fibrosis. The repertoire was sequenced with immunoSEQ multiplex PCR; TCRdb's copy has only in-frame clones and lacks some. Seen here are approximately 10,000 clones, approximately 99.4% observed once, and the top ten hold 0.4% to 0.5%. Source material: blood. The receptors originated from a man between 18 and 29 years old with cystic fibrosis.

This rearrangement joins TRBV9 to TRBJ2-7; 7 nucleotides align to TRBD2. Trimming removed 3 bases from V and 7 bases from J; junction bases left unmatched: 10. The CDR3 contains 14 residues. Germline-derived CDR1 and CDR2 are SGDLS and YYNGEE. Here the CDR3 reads CASSDGDYLREQYF. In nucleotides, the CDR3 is TGTGCCAGCAGCGATGGGGACTATCTACGTGAGCAGTACTTC.

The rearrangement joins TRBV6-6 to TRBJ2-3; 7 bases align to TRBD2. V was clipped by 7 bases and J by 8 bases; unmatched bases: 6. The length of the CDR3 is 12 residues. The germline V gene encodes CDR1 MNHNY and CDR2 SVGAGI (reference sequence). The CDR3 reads CASTTSVGTQYF. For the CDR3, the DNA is TGTGCCAGCACAACTAGCGTCGGTACGCAGTATTTT.

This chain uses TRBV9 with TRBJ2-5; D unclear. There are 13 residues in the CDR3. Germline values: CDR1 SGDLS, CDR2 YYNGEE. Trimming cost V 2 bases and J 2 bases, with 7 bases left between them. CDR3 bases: TGTGCCAGCAGCGTCTCCCCGCAAGAGACCCAGTACTTC. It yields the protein CASSVSPQETQYF.

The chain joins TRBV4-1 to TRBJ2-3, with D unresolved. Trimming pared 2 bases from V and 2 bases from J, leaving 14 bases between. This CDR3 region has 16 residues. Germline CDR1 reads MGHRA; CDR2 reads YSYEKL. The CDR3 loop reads CASSQILRTFTDTQYF. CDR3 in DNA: TGCGCCAGCAGCCAAATACTGAGAACGTTCACAGATACGCAGTATTTT.

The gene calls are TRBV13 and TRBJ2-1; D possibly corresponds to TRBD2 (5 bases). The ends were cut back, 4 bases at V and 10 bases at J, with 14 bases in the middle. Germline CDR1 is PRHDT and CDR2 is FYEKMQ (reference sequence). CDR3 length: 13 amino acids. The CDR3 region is CASSSVAGLEQFF. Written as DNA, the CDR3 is TGTGCCAGCAGCTCCGTTGCGGGCCTAGAGCAGTTCTTC. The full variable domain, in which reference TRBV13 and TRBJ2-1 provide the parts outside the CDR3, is AAGVIQSPRHLIKEKRETATLKCYPIPRHDTVYWYQQGPGQDPQFLISFYEKMQSDKGSIPDRFSAQQFSDYHSELNMSSLELGDSALYFCASSSVAGLEQFFGPGTRLTVL.

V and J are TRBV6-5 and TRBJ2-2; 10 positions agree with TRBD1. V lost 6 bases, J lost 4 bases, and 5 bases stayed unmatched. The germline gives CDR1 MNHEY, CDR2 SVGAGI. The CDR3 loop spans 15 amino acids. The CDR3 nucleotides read TGTGCCAGCAGCGACAGGGGGCTGGTCACCGGGGAGCTGTTTTTT. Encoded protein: CASSDRGLVTGELFF.

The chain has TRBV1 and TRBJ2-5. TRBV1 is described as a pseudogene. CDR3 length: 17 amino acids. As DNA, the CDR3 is TGCACCAGCAGTCACAAAGGTAGGGGGAGGTGCCAAGAGACCCAGTACTTC. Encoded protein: CTSSHKGRGRCQETQYF.

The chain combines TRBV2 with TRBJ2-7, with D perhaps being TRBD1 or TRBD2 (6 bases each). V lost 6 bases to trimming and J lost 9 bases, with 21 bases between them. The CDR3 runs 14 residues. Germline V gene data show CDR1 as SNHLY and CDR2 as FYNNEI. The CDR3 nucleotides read TGTGCCAGCAGGTCGCCGGGGGCGTCGAAAGGGCAGTACTTC. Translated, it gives CASRSPGASKGQYF.

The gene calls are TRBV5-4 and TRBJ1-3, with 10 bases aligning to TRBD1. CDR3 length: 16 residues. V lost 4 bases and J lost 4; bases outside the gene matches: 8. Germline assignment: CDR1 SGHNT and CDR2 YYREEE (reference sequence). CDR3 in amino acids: CASSTMTGGEGNTIYF. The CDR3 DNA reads TGTGCCAGCAGCACGATGACAGGGGGCGAGGGAAACACCATATATTTT.